Presented here are 9 T cell receptor beta chains from one specimen sequenced in a study of blood T cell repertoires in COVID-19. The method was immunoSEQ multiplex PCR; TCRdb's version includes in-frame clones alone and lacks a portion of them. The sample includes 200,000 to 250,000 clones, around 80% seen only once; the top ten take under 2%. The sample was peripheral blood. The receptors stem from a woman of 80 years or more with acute or convalescent COVID-19.

This chain joins TRBV19 and TRBJ1-5; the D is unclear. The CDR3 length is 13 residues. Germline V gene sequence: CDR1 LNHDA, CDR2 SQIVND (reference sequence). V shed 3 bases and J shed 7 bases, with 10 bases lying between them. As DNA, the CDR3 is TGTGCCAGTAGTATGGGAGGAGGGCAGCCCCAGCATTTT. This encodes CASSMGGGQPQHF.

The V and J genes are TRBV6-2 or TRBV6-3 and TRBJ1-1; 9 nucleotides align to TRBD1. The trim removed 6 bases at V and 2 bases at J, leaving 10 bases unmatched. This CDR3 contains 16 residues. Germline values: CDR1 MNHEY, CDR2 SVGEGT. CDR3 residues: CASSPDRGRGNTEAFF. DNA of the CDR3: TGTGCCAGCAGCCCCGACAGGGGGAGAGGAAACACTGAAGCTTTCTTT.

This clone came up a few times. V and J are TRBV12-3 or TRBV12-4 and TRBJ1-6, with D unclear. The V and J ends lost 3 bases and 8 bases respectively, with 8 bases between them. CDR3 length: 13 residues. CDR3 DNA: TGTGCCAGCAGTTTTAGACAAGATTCACCCCTCCACTTT. This codes for CASSFRQDSPLHF.

The chain is built from TRBV10-3 and TRBJ2-7, with unresolved D. This CDR3 spans 13 amino acids. V was trimmed by 5 bases and J by 0 bases, leaving 8 bases between them. The V gene's germline CDR1 is ENHRY and CDR2 SYGVKD. This CDR3 reads CAISPRLSYEQYF. CDR3 in DNA: TGTGCCATCAGTCCGAGACTCTCCTACGAGCAGTACTTC.

The rearrangement links TRBV5-1 to TRBJ1-1, with D possibly being TRBD1 (6 bases). V shed 2 bases and J shed 3 bases, with 11 bases lying between them. The germline CDR1 and CDR2 sequences are SGHRS and YFSETQ. The CDR3 covers 14 residues. CDR3 residues: CASSFGGPDTEAFF. The DNA for the CDR3 is TGCGCCAGCAGCTTTGGGGGCCCTGACACTGAAGCTTTCTTT.

This clone appeared a few times. V gene TRBV6-5 combines with J gene TRBJ1-2; 7 nucleotides agree with TRBD1. With 2 bases clipped from V and 1 base from J, the junction kept 1 base outside the gene matches. This CDR3 has 14 residues. Germline V gene lookup returns CDR1 MNHEY and CDR2 SVGAGI. The CDR3 sequence: CASSYRQGNYGYTF. The DNA of the CDR3 is TGTGCCAGCAGTTACCGACAGGGTAACTATGGCTACACCTTC.

This chain joins TRBV3-1 (or the pseudogene TRBV3-2) and TRBJ2-7; no clear D gene. In germline, CDR1 is LGHDT, CDR2 YNNKEL (reference sequence). V lost 3 bases and J lost 4, with 7 bases in between. The CDR3 spans 12 residues. The CDR3 is CASSHVNYEQYF. In nucleotides, the CDR3 is TGTGCCAGCAGCCACGTTAATTACGAGCAGTACTTC.

This clone was picked up a small number of times. This sequence joins TRBV7-9 and TRBJ1-4, with TRBD1 as a possible D gene (5 bases). V lost 5 bases and J 5 bases, leaving 9 bases between the germline ends. Germline CDR1 reads SEHNR; CDR2 reads FQNEAQ (reference sequence). The CDR3 loop spans 13 amino acids. CDR3 amino acids: CASSSDRNEKLFF. The CDR3, as DNA: TGTGCCAGCAGCAGCGACAGAAATGAAAAACTGTTTTTT.

This clone has a handful of counts. The rearrangement links TRBV11-2 to TRBJ1-4; D is unclear. The CDR3 sequence is 13 residues long. The germline V gene encodes CDR1 SGHAT and CDR2 FQNNGV. Trimming left V 2 bases short and J 2 bases short, with 3 bases between. CDR3 sequence reads: CASSLQTNEKLFF. CDR3 DNA: TGTGCCAGCAGCTTACAGACTAATGAAAAACTGTTTTTT.